This TCR beta chain comes out of a study of blood T cell repertoires in COVID-19. About the research overall: The samples span acute and convalescent COVID-19 from the United States, Italy and Spain. Sample material is recorded as cDNA or gDNA derived from T cells, B-cell-depleted T cells, or PBMCs.

V lost 0 bases, J lost 0 bases, and 10 bases stayed unmatched. This CDR3 spans 18 amino acids. The germline V gene encodes CDR1 MNHEY and CDR2 SMNVEV (reference sequence). Under the authors' procedure: Cell counts per sample came from amplifying reference gene primers. The table came from immunoSEQ multiplex PCR; TCRdb's copy has only in-frame clones and leaves some out. V and J calls and clone size come straight from that table; D and trimming were deduced from the DNA. Among about 670,000 clones listed, 80% to 90% were seen once. The chain links TRBV27 to TRBJ1-2; 7 bases are shared with TRBD1. The receptor comes from a woman younger than 35 with acute or convalescent COVID-19. Sequences were obtained from peripheral blood. In nucleotides, the CDR3 is TGTGCCAGCAGTTTATCCCCTCGACAGGGCCGAGCTAACTATGGCTACACCTTC. Its translation: CASSLSPRQGRANYGYTF.